This TCR beta chain is from a study of T cell changes during pregnancy in multiple sclerosis. Profiling relied on immunoSEQ multiplex PCR, and the TCRdb table lists in-frame clones only, not all of them. The table lists about 52,000 clones, almost 95% of them singletons, with around 0.25% in the top ten. The CDR3 sequence is 15 residues long. Germline CDR1 and CDR2: SGDLS and YYNGEE. Trimming removed 2 bases at V and 2 bases at J, with 10 bases between. The clonotype comes from a female donor with multiple sclerosis, enrolled in a pregnancy study. The V and J genes are TRBV9 and TRBJ2-2; a weak D match, TRBD2 (5 bases). The starting material was CD4+ T cells from peripheral blood mononuclear cells, obtained in the third trimester of pregnancy. The CDR3 sequence is CASSVQAVNTGELFF. CDR3 DNA: TGTGCCAGCAGCGTCCAAGCGGTTAACACCGGGGAGCTGTTTTTT.